This TCR beta chain was documented in a study of blood T cell repertoires in COVID-19. Study at large: Samples of COVID-19 (acute and convalescent) were obtained from the United States, Italy and Spain. T cells, B-cell-depleted T cells, or PBMCs supplied cDNA or gDNA.

In the original analysis: How many nucleated cells were present was estimated from reference gene primer amplification. TCRdb's copy holds only in-frame clones and misses some; the assay was immunoSEQ multiplex PCR. The V and J calls and clone size were taken over from that table, and D and trimming were inferred from the DNA. The sample contains 250,000 to 300,000 clones, 87% of which appear only once. Trimming pared 3 bases from V and 8 bases from J, leaving 18 bases between. This CDR3 is built from 15 residues. The germline gives CDR1 SGHNT, CDR2 YYREEE (reference sequence). The V call is TRBV5-4, the J call TRBJ2-1, with D perhaps matching TRBD1 (5 bases). The receptor's source is a woman between 45 and 60 years old who had recovered from COVID-19. What was sequenced was peripheral blood. CDR3 residues: CASSYNGAHGDEQFF. CDR3 DNA: TGTGCCAGCAGCTATAATGGGGCTCACGGCGATGAGCAGTTCTTC.